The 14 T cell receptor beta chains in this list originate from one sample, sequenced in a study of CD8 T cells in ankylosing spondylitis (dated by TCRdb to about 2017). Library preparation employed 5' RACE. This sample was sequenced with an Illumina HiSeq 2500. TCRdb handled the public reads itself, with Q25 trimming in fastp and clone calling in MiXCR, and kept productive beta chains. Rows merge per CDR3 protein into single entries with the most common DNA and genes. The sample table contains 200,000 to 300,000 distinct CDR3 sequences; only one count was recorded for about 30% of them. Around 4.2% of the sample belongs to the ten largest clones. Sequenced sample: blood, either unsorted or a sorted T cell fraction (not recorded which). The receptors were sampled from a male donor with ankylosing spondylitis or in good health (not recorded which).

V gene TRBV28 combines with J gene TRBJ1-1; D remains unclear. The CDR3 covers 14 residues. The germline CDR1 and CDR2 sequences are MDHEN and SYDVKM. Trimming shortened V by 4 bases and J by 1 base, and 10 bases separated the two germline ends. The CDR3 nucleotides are TGTGCCAGCAGTTCGTTGAAGCAGAACACTGAAGCTTTCTTT. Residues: CASSSLKQNTEAFF.

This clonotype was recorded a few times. CDR3 sequence reads: CAISRLAGGSQETQYF. As DNA, the CDR3 is TGTGCCATCAGTCGTCTAGCGGGCGGATCACAAGAGACCCAGTACTTC. The gene calls are TRBV10-3 and TRBJ2-5; 8 nucleotides line up with TRBD2. This CDR3 has 16 amino acids. The germline gives CDR1 ENHRY, CDR2 SYGVKD. Trimming cost V 5 bases and J 2 bases; bases outside gene matches: 10.

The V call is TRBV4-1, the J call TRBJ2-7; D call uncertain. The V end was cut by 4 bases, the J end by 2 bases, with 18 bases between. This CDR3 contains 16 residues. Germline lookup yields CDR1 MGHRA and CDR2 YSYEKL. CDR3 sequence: CASSPKEDAGTYEQYF. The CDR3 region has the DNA TGCGCCAGCAGCCCGAAAGAGGATGCAGGTACCTACGAGCAGTACTTC.

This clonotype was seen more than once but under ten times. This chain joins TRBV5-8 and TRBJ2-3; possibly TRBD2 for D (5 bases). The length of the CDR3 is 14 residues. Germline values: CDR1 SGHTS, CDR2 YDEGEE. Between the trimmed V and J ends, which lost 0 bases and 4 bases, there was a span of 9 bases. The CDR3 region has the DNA TGTGCCAGCAGCTTGGGGGAGTGGGCAGATACGCAGTATTTT. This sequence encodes CASSLGEWADTQYF.

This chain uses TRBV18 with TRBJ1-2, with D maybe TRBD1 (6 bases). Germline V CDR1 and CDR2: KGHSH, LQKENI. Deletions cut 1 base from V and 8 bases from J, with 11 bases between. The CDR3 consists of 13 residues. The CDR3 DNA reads TGTGCCAGCTCACCACTATCAGGGGAAGGCTACACCTTC. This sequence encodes CASSPLSGEGYTF.

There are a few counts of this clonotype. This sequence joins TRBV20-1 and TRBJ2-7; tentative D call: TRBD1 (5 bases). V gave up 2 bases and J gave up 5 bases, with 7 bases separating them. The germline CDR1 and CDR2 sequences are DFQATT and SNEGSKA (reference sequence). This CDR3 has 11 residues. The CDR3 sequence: CSARQGHEQYF. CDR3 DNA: TGCAGTGCTAGACAGGGCCACGAGCAGTACTTC.

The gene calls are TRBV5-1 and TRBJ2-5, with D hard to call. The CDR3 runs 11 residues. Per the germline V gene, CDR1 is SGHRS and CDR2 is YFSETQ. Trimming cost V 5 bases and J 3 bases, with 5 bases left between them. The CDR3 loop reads CASRNKETQYF. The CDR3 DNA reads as TGCGCCAGCAGGAATAAAGAGACCCAGTACTTC. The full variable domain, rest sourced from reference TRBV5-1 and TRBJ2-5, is KAGVTQTPRYLIKTRGQQVTLSCSPISGHRSVSWYQQTPGQGLQFLFEYFSETQRNKGNFPGRFSGRQFSNSRSEMNVSTLELGDSALYLCASRNKETQYFGPGTRLLVL.

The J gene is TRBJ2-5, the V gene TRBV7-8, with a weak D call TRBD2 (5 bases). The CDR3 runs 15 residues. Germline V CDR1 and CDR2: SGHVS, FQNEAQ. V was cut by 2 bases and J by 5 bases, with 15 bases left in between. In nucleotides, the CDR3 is TGTGCCAGCAGCTTATTGGACGGCGGCGGGGAGACCCAGTACTTC. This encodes CASSLLDGGGETQYF.

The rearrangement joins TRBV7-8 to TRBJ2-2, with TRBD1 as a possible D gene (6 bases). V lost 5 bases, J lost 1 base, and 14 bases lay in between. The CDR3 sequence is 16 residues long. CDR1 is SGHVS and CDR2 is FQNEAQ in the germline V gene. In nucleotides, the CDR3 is TGTGCCAGCAGCAACCACAGGGATGGGAACACCGGGGAGCTGTTTTTT. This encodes CASSNHRDGNTGELFF.

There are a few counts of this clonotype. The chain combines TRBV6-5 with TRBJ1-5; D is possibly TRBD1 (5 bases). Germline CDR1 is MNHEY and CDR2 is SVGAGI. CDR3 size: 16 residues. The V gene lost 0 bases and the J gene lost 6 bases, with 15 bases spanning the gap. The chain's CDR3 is CASSYSAGGTTQPQHF. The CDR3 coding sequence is TGTGCCAGCAGTTACTCTGCTGGAGGGACGACTCAGCCCCAGCATTTT.

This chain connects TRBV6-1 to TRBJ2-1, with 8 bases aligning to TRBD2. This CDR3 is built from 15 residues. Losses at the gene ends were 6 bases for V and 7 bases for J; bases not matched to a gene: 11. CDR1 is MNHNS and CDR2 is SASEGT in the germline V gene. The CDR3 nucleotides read TGTGCCAGCAGCCCCACTTTAGCGGGGCGGAATGAGCAGTTCTTC. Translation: CASSPTLAGRNEQFF.

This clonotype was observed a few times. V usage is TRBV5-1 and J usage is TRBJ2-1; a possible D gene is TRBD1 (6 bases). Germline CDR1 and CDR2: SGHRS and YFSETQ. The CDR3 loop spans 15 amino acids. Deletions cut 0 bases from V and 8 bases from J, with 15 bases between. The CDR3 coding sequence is TGCGCCAGCAGCTTGGAGACTTCACAGGGTTATGAGCAGTTCTTC. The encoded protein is CASSLETSQGYEQFF.

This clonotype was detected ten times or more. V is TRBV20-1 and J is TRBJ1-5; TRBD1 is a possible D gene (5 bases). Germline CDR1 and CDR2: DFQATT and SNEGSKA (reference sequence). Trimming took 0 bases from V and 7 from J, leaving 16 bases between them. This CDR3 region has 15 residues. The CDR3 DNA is TGCAGTGCTAGAGATGATGGCCGGGAGGGGCAGCCCCAGCATTTT. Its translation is CSARDDGREGQPQHF.

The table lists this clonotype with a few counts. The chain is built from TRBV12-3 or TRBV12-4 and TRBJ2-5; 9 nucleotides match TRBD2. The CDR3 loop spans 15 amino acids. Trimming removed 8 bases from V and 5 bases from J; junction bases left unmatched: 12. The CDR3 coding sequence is TGTGCCAGCTCGACCAGGGTAGCGGGGGTGGAGACCCAGTACTTC. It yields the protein CASSTRVAGVETQYF.